This is a list of T cell receptor beta chains from one sample in a study of beta chain features in type 1 diabetes. Repertoires were generated with immunoSEQ multiplex PCR, while TCRdb's copy carries only in-frame clones and drops some. The sample lists some 160,000 clones; 6.5% to 10% were seen once. Sequenced sample: central memory CD4+ T cells from blood. The receptors come from a woman aged 18-29 years with type 1 diabetes. The CDR3 runs from the conserved cysteine through the conserved F or W. A D gene is named only where the DNA matches it firmly. Clone size appears in some rows only: once, few, many, or a class for an expanded clone.

abundance	len	v_gene	j_gene	d_gene	CDR3nt	CDR3aa
few	14	TRBV9	TRBJ2-3	NA	TGTGCCAGCAGCCCCCTACAGGGTTTAGATACGCAGTATTTT	CASSPLQGLDTQYF
NA	14	TRBV6-6	TRBJ1-2	NA	TGTGCCAGCAGTTACGGTCCGGGGATGGATGGCTACACCTTC	CASSYGPGMDGYTF
NA	15	TRBV19	TRBJ1-1	TRBD1	TGTGCCAGTAGTGGAACAGGGGGTCTGTGGACTGAAGCTTTCTTT	CASSGTGGLWTEAFF
NA	14	TRBV10-3	TRBJ1-1	TRBD1	TGTGCCATCAGCCTGACAGGGATGAACACTGAAGCTTTCTTT	CAISLTGMNTEAFF
few	17	TRBV5-1	TRBJ1-3	NA	TGCGCCAGCAGCTTGGAAAACGCGGGATCCTCTGGAAACACCATATATTTT	CASSLENAGSSGNTIYF
few	14	TRBV9	TRBJ2-7	NA	TGTGCCAGCGCGGTGGGCGGGACAGCCTCGGAGCAGTACTTC	CASAVGGTASEQYF
few	13	TRBV28	TRBJ1-5	NA	TGTGCCAGCACTATCCCACCCGATCAGCCCCAGCATTTT	CASTIPPDQPQHF
NA	14	TRBV7-2	TRBJ2-7	NA	TGTGCCAGCAGGCCTCTAGGGGCGTCCTACGAGCAGTACTTC	CASRPLGASYEQYF
NA	12	TRBV9	TRBJ1-2	NA	TGTGCCAGCAGCGTAGCGGCAGGGCAGTACACCTTC	CASSVAAGQYTF
NA	13	TRBV9	TRBJ1-2	NA	TGTGCCAGCAGCGTAGGGACAAACTATGGCTACACCTTC	CASSVGTNYGYTF
NA	14	TRBV29-1	TRBJ1-2	NA	TGCAGCGTTCCCAAGGGGGATTTGGGCTATGGCTACACCTTC	CSVPKGDLGYGYTF
NA	16	TRBV2	TRBJ2-7	TRBD1	TGTGCCAGCAGGGAGTTCCTGCAGGGGGCCGCCTACGAGCAGTACTTC	CASREFLQGAAYEQYF
NA	11	TRBV18	TRBJ2-1	TRBD1	TGTGCCAGCTCGCTCAGACAGGGCCTGTTCTTC	CASSLRQGLFF